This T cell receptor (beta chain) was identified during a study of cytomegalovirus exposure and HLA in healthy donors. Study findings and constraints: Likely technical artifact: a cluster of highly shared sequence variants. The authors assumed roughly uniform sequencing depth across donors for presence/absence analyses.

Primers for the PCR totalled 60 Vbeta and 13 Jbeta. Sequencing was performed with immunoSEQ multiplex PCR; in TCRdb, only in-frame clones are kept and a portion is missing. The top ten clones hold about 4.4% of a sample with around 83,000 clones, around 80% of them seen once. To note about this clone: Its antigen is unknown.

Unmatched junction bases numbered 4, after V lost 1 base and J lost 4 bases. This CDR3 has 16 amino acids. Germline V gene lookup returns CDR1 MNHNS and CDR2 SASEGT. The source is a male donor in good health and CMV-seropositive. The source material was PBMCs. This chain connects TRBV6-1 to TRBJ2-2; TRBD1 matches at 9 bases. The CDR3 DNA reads TGTGCCAGCAGTGAAGGGACAGGGGAAATCACCGGGGAGCTGTTTTTT. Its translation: CASSEGTGEITGELFF.